Listed below are T cell receptor beta chains from one sample, sequenced in a study of blood T cells in healthy people across ages. TCRdb re-called the 5' RACE reads through MiXCR, storing one row per CDR3 protein. The sample consists of 700,000 or so distinct CDR3 sequences, around 41% of them appearing once. Sequencing used blood. Receptors originate from a man at least 80 years old in good health. Both conserved end residues are trimmed from each CDR3. D genes are given only for firm matches. Expanded clones get a size class; other rows say once, few or many, or leave the size out.

clone_size v_call d_call cdr3_aa
few TRBV3-1 . ASGENYGYT
few TRBV29-1 TRBD1 SGLQGANEQY
few TRBV6-1 TRBD1 ASSLGQGGPSTDTQY
few TRBV7-9 . ASSLGPINTEAF
. TRBV15 . ATSRDRHQETQY
. TRBV7-2 . AGSPGRNYGYT
once TRBV6-2/TRBV6-3 . ASISVELSNYGYT
. TRBV7-2 TRBD2 ASSPPSGGARTQY
. TRBV7-2 . ASSTRATGSYNSPLH
. TRBV29-1 TRBD2 SVEGLAENEQF
. TRBV4-2 TRBD1 ASRPPGQGEGGELF
. TRBV6-1 TRBD2 ASSPSLGSGRGDSYNEQY
. TRBV20-1 . GATPGSYNEQF
few TRBV7-2 TRBD2 ASSYLAGGRGRTDTQY
. TRBV10-1 TRBD1 ASSDDAGGLEKLF
. TRBV3-1 . ASSPLTVFSGANVLT
few TRBV12-3/TRBV12-4 . ASSSSQTPLNEQF
once TRBV20-1 TRBD1 SARHGQASSYEQF
. TRBV20-1 . SARDWRRSYEQY
. TRBV18 TRBD1 ASSLRIGGDNKQF
. TRBV9 . ASSVEAGGREAF
few TRBV7-2 TRBD1 ASSYRGRADTQY
few TRBV27 . ASRDHRGNEKLF
many TRBV29-1 TRBD1 SVEDLAIRLWTQQGETQY
. TRBV28 TRBD1 ARSPQDRVANYGYT
few TRBV2 . ASTRGWGLNYEQY
. TRBV3-1 . ASSQDRAMAYEQY
. TRBV5-1 . ASSSSSVPWNEQY
. TRBV30 TRBD2 AWSPGLAGFNEQF
. TRBV10-2 . ASSELYNEQF
once TRBV11-2 TRBD1 AGSRQGETQY
. TRBV5-6 . ASSLGMILHNEQY
few TRBV20-1 TRBD2 SARGGRNQETQY
. TRBV6-2/TRBV6-3 . ATSQTGYEQY
few TRBV9 TRBD2 ASSAGLGSLTTQY
. TRBV7-9 . ASSLPASSYNEQF
many TRBV4-2 . ASSQNYEQY
. TRBV10-3 TRBD1 AISLRDRDSGQY
many TRBV7-2 . ASSLDTRTFNEQF
. TRBV19 . ASSIQAWLQF
. TRBV6-5 TRBD1 ASSSRQGQNYGYT
many TRBV21-1 . ATEPRLAGVGILDEQF
. TRBV20-1 TRBD1 SARSKTGGGQPQH
. TRBV20-1 TRBD2 SAANSGSGSYEQY
few TRBV11-3 TRBD2 ASSLDGLAGVVEQF
. TRBV20-1 TRBD2 SASQSSGVTDTQY
. TRBV5-1 . ASSQEGRSPLH
many TRBV6-6 . ASSYPSLPGSVDEQY
. TRBV6-1 TRBD1 ASSGQALLDTEAF